This record looks at one T cell receptor (beta chain) sequence and its context. Its antigen is still unknown. The data belong to a study of cytomegalovirus exposure and HLA in healthy donors. Study-level findings and limits: Relative to the roughly 700-donor mean, N-insertions were reportedly fewer in an Asian-associated ancestry cluster in a later analysis. Several V segments, TRBV6-2 and TRBV6-3 among them, could not be told apart and were dropped. The investigators catalogued 160 or so TCR beta chains as cytomegalovirus-associated. Roughly uniform depth of sequencing across donors was assumed in presence/absence analyses.

The PCR made use of 60 Vbeta and 13 Jbeta primers. TCRdb keeps only in-frame clones here, not all; method: immunoSEQ multiplex PCR. There are 120,000 to 150,000 clones in the sample; roughly 68% occur only once, and around 4% lies in the top ten. This CDR3 is built from 17 residues. V lost 2 bases to trimming and J lost 1 base, with 16 bases between them. Germline CDR1 is SGDLS and CDR2 is YYNGEE. Sequencing was done on a sample of PBMCs. The V gene is TRBV9, the J gene TRBJ2-1; the D gene is possibly TRBD2 (6 bases). The TCR sequence derives from a man aged 60 to 69 in good health and CMV-seronegative. The CDR3 sequence is CASSVLPGLDSYNEQFF. The CDR3 DNA follows: TGTGCCAGCAGCGTTTTACCGGGACTGGATTCCTACAATGAGCAGTTCTTC.